This T cell receptor beta chain is from a study of beta chain features in type 1 diabetes. On the study more broadly: Cells sorted and examined across all samples totaled nearly 110,000,000. Study results and caveats: Whether HLA type influences TCRB rearrangement remained unresolved here. Shortening that was moderate but significant affected the TCRB CDR3s of Type 1 diabetes patients in all four CD4+ subsets. A closer apparent resemblance between naive, central memory and Treg TCRB repertoires was seen in patients than in healthy donors.

Reverse transcription of all isolated RNA meant that expressed TCRB transcripts were sequenced. Using immunoSEQ multiplex PCR, the repertoire was profiled, and TCRdb retains in-frame clones only, with some absent. The table includes 250,000 to 300,000 clones, 13% to 15% detected once. A word on this clone: What it recognizes is unknown.

Trimming pared 1 base from V and 0 bases from J, leaving 11 bases between. The germline gives CDR1 SQVTM, CDR2 ANQGSEA. The CDR3 consists of 15 residues. Naive, central memory, regulatory and stem cell-like memory cells within the CD4+ compartment were sorted using CD45RO/CCR7/CD25/CD127/CD95/CD27. The receptor was isolated from a man aged 25 to 45 with type 1 diabetes. The sample comprised naive CD4+ T cells from blood. This chain uses TRBV29-1 with TRBJ2-3, with a weak D call TRBD2 (5 bases). CDR3 DNA sequence: TGCAGCGTTGAAGGGGTAGCGCAAAGCACAGATACGCAGTATTTT. Translated, it gives CSVEGVAQSTDTQYF.